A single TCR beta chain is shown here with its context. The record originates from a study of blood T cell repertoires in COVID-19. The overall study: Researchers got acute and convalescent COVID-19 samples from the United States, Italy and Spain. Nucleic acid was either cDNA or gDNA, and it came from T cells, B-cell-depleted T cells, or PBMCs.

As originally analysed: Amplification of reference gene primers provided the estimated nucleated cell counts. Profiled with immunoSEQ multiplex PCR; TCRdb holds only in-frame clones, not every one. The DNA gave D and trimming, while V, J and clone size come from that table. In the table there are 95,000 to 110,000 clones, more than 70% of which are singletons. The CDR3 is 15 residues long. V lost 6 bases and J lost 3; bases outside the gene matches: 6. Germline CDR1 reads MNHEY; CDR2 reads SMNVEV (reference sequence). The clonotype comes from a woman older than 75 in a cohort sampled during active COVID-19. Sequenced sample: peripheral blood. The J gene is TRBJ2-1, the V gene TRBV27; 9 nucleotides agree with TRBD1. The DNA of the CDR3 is TGTGCCAGCAGAAAGGGACAGGGATACTACAATGAGCAGTTCTTC. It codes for CASRKGQGYYNEQFF.